This TCR beta chain was captured by sequencing in a study of blood T cell repertoires in COVID-19. Background on the study: Italy, Spain and the United States were the sources of the convalescent and acute COVID-19 samples. PBMCs, B-cell-depleted T cells, or T cells were the source of the cDNA or gDNA that made up the material.

Trimming left V 5 bases short and J 2 bases short, with 9 bases between. The CDR3 contains 13 residues. CDR1 MRHNA and CDR2 SNTAGT come from the germline V gene. Sequencing was performed with immunoSEQ multiplex PCR; in TCRdb, only in-frame clones are kept and a portion is missing. The sample consists of 100,000 to 150,000 clones, roughly 74% of them appearing once. The sequencing input was peripheral blood. The rearrangement links TRBV6-4 to TRBJ1-1; D is unclear. This receptor was obtained from a man aged 55-75 years with acute or convalescent COVID-19. The CDR3 spells CASSYGSNTEAFF. CDR3 bases: TGTGCCAGCAGTTACGGTAGCAACACTGAAGCTTTCTTT.